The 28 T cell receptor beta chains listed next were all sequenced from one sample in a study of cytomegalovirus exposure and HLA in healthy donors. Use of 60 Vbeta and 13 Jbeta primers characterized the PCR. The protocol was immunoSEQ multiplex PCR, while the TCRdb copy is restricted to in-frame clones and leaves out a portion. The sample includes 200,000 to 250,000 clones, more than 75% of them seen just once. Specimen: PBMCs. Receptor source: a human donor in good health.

The CDR3 bases are TGTGCCAGCAGTGCGACAGGGCCTAACTATGGCTACACCTTC. Translation gives CASSATGPNYGYTF. The chain carries TRBV27 and TRBJ1-2; 7 bases are shared with TRBD1. Germline CDR1 and CDR2: MNHEY and SMNVEV (reference sequence). Germline trimming cut 5 bases from V and 0 bases from J; bases unmatched to any gene: 3. CDR3 size: 14 residues.

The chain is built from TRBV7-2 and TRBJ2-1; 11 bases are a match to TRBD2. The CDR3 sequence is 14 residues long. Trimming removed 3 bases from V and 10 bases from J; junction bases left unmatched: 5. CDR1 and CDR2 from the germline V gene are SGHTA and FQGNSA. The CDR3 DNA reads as TGTGCCAGCAGCTTCTCTAGCGGGAGGCTAGAGCAGTTCTTC. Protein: CASSFSSGRLEQFF. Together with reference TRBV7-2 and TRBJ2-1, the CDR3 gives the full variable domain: GAGVSQSPSNKVTEKGKDVELRCDPISGHTALYWYRQSLGQGLEFLIYFQGNSAPDKSGLPSDRFSAERTGGSVSTLTIQRTQQEDSAVYLCASSFSSGRLEQFFGPGTRLTVL.

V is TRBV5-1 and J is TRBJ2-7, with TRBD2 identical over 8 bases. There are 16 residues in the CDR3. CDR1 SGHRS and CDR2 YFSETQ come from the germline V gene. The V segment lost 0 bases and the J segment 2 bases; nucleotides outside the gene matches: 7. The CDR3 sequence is CASSLGGTSRTYEQYF. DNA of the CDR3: TGCGCCAGCAGCTTGGGGGGGACTAGTAGGACCTACGAGCAGTACTTC.

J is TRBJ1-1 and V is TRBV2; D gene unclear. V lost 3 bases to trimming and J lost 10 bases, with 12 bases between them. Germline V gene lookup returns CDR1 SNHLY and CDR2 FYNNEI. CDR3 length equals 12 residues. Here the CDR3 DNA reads TGTGCCAGCAGTGACCTCCTGAGGGCAGCTTTCTTT. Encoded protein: CASSDLLRAAFF. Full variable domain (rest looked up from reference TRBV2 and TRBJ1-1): EPEVTQTPSHQVTQMGQEVILRCVPISNHLYFYWYRQILGQKVEFLVSFYNNEISEKSEIFDDQFSVERPDGSNFTLKIRSTKLEDSAMYFCASSDLLRAAFFGQGTRLTVV.

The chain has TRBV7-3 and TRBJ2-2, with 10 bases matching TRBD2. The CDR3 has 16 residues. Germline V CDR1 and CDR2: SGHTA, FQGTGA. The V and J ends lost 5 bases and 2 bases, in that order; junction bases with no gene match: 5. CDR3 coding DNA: TGTGCCAGCAGCAGAACTAGCGGGACTAACACCGGGGAGCTGTTTTTT. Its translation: CASSRTSGTNTGELFF.

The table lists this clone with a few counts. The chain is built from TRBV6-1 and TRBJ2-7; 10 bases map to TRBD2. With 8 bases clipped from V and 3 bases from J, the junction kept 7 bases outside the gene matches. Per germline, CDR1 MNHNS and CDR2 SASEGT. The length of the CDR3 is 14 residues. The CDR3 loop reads CASFGRTSGYEQYF. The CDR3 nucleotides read TGTGCCAGCTTTGGAAGGACTAGCGGCTACGAGCAGTACTTC.

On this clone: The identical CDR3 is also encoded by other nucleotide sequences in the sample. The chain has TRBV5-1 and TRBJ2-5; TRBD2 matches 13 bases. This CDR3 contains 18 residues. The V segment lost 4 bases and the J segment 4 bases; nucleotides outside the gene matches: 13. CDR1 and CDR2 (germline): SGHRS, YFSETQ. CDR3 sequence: CASSPGTSGNLVGETQYF. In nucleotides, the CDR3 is TGCGCCAGCAGCCCTGGGACTAGCGGGAATCTTGTGGGAGAGACCCAGTACTTC.

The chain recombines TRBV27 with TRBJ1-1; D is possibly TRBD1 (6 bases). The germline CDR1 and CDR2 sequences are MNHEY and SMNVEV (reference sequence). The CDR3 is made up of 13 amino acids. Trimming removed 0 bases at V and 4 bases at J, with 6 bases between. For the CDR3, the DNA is TGTGCCAGCAGTTTATCAGGGGGCACTGAAGCTTTCTTT. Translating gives CASSLSGGTEAFF.

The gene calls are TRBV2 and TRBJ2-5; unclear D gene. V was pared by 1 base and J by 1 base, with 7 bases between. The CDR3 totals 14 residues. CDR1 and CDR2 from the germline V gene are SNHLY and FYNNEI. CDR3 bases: TGTGCCAGCAGTGAAGTTAGCCGCCAAGAGACCCAGTACTTC. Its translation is CASSEVSRQETQYF.

The CDR3 loop reads CASSQVLRPLWGGDYEQYF. CDR3 nucleotides: TGTGCCAGCAGCCAAGTCCTCCGGCCGCTGTGGGGGGGAGACTACGAGCAGTACTTC. This rearrangement joins TRBV14 to TRBJ2-7; the match to TRBD2 covers 7 bases. CDR1 and CDR2 (germline): SGHDN, FVKESK. The CDR3 runs to 19 residues. Losses at the gene ends were 1 base for V and 3 bases for J; bases not matched to a gene: 18.

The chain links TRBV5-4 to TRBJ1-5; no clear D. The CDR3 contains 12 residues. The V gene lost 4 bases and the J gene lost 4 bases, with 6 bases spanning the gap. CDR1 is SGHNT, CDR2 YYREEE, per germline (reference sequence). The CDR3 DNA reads TGTGCCAGCAGCCCGGGTAATCAGCCCCAGCATTTT. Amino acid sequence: CASSPGNQPQHF.

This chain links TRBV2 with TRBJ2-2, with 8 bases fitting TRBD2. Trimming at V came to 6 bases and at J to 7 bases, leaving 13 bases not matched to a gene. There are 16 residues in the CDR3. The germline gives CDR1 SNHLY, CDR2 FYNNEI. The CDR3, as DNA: TGTGCCAGCAGAGTCGGGACTAGTCAGGGTGGCGGGGAGCTGTTTTTT. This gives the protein CASRVGTSQGGGELFF.

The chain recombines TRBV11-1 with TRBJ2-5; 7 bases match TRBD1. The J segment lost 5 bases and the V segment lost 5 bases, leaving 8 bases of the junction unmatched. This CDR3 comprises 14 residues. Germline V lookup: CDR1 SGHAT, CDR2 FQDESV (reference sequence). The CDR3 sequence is CASSPPGGRETQYF. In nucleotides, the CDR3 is TGTGCCAGCAGCCCCCCAGGGGGACGGGAGACCCAGTACTTC.

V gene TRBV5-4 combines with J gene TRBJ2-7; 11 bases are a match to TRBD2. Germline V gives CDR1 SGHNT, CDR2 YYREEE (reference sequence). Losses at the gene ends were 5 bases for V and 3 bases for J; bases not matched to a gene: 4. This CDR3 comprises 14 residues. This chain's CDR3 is CASSYSGGDYEQYF. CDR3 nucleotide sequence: TGTGCCAGCAGTTATAGCGGGGGGGACTACGAGCAGTACTTC.

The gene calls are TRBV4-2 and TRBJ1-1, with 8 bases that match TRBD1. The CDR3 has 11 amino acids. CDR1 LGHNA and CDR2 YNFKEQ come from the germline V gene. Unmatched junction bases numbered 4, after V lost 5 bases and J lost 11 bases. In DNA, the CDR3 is TGTGCCAGCAGCTTTGACAGGGGCGCTTTCTTT. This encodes CASSFDRGAFF.

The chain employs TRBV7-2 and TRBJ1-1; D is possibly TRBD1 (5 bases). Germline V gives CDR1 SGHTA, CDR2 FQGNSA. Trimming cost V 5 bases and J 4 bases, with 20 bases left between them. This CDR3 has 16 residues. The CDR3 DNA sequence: TGTGCCAGCAGCCAATTGCCGGAGGGGTTGTCCACTGAAGCTTTCTTT. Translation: CASSQLPEGLSTEAFF.

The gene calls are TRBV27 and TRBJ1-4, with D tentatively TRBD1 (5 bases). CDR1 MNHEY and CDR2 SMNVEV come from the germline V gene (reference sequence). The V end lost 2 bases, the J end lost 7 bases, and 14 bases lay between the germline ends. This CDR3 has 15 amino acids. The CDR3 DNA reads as TGTGCCAGCAGTTTAAGGGACTGGAAAAGTGAAAAACTGTTTTTT. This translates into CASSLRDWKSEKLFF. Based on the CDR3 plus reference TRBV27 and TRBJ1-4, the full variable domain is EAQVTQNPRYLITVTGKKLTVTCSQNMNHEYMSWYRQDPGLGLRQIYYSMNVEVTDKGDVPEGYKVSRKEKRNFPLILESPSPNQTSLYFCASSLRDWKSEKLFFGSGTQLSVL.

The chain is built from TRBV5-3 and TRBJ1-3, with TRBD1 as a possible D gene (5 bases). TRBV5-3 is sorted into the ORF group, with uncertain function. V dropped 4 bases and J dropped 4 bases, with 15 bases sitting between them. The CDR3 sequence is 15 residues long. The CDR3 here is CARSPQDTLGNTIYF. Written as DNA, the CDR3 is TGTGCCAGAAGCCCTCAGGACACCCTGGGAAACACCATATATTTT.

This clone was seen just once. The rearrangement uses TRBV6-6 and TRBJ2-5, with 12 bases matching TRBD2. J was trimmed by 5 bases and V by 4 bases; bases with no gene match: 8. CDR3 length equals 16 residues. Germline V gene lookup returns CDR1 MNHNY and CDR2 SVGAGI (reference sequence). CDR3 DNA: TGTGCCAGCAGTTTCTCCTCCGGGACTAGCGGGGAGACCCAGTACTTC. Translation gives CASSFSSGTSGETQYF.

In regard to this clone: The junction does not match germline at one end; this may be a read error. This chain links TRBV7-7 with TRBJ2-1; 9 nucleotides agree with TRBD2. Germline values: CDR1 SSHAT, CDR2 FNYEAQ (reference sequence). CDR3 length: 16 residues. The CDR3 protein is CASSPGLAPYRNEQFF. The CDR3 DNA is TGTGCTAGCAGCCCCGGACTAGCGCCCTACCGCAATGAGCAGTTCTTC.

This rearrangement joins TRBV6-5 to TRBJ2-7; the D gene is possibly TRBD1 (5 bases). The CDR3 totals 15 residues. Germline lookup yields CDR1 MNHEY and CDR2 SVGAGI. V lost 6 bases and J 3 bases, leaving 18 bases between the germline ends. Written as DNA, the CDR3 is TGTGCCAGCAGCCCCCAAGCCAGGGCGGTCTACGAGCAGTACTTC. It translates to CASSPQARAVYEQYF.

The CDR3 DNA reads as TGTGCCAGCAGCCCGACAGGCTCTGGAAACACCATATATTTT. Its protein product is CASSPTGSGNTIYF. The J gene is TRBJ1-3, the V gene TRBV5-4, with D possibly matching TRBD1 (6 bases). The CDR3 spans 14 residues. V was cut by 4 bases and J by 0 bases, with 8 bases left in between. From germline, CDR1 is SGHNT and CDR2 YYREEE (reference sequence).

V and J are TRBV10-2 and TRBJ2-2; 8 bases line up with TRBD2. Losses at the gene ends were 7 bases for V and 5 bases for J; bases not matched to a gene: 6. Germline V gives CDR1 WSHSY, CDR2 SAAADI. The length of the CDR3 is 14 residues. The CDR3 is CASMPAGATGELFF. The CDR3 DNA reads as TGCGCCAGCATGCCAGCGGGAGCGACCGGGGAGCTGTTTTTT.

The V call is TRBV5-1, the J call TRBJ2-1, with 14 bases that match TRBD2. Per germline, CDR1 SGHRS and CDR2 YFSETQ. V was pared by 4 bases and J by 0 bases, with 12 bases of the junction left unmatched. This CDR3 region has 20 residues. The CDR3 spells CASSPGPGTSGSSSYNEQFF. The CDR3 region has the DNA TGCGCCAGCAGCCCGGGGCCCGGGACTAGCGGGAGTAGCTCCTACAATGAGCAGTTCTTC. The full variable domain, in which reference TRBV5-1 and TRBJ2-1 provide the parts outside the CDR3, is KAGVTQTPRYLIKTRGQQVTLSCSPISGHRSVSWYQQTPGQGLQFLFEYFSETQRNKGNFPGRFSGRQFSNSRSEMNVSTLELGDSALYLCASSPGPGTSGSSSYNEQFFGPGTRLTVL.

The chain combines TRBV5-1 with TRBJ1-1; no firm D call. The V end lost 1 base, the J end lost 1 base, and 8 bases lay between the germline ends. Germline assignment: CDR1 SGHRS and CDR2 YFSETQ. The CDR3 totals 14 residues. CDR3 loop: CASSLQSGNTEAFF. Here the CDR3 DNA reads TGCGCCAGCAGCTTGCAATCCGGGAACACTGAAGCTTTCTTT.

This CDR3 reads CASSGEVRQETQYF. DNA for the CDR3: TGTGCCAGCAGCGGAGAGGTCAGACAAGAGACCCAGTACTTC. The chain combines TRBV7-8 with TRBJ2-5; D is unresolved. From germline, CDR1 is SGHVS and CDR2 FQNEAQ. The CDR3 spans 14 residues. V was trimmed by 5 bases and J by 2 bases, leaving 12 bases between them.

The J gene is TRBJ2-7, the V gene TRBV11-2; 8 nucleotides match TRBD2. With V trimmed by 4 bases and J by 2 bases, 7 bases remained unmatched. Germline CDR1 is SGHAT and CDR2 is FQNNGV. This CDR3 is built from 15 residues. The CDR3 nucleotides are TGTGCCAGCAGCTCCGCTACTAGCGGAGCCTACGAGCAGTACTTC. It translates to CASSSATSGAYEQYF.

The CDR3 sequence: CASSLVLTGVLGTQYF. The CDR3 DNA follows: TGTGCCAGCAGCTTAGTACTTACAGGGGTTCTTGGGACCCAGTACTTC. This chain uses TRBV7-9 with TRBJ2-5; 7 bases align to TRBD1. Germline CDR1 reads SEHNR; CDR2 reads FQNEAQ (reference sequence). This CDR3 comprises 16 residues. Trimming at V came to 1 base and at J to 7 bases, leaving 12 bases not matched to a gene.